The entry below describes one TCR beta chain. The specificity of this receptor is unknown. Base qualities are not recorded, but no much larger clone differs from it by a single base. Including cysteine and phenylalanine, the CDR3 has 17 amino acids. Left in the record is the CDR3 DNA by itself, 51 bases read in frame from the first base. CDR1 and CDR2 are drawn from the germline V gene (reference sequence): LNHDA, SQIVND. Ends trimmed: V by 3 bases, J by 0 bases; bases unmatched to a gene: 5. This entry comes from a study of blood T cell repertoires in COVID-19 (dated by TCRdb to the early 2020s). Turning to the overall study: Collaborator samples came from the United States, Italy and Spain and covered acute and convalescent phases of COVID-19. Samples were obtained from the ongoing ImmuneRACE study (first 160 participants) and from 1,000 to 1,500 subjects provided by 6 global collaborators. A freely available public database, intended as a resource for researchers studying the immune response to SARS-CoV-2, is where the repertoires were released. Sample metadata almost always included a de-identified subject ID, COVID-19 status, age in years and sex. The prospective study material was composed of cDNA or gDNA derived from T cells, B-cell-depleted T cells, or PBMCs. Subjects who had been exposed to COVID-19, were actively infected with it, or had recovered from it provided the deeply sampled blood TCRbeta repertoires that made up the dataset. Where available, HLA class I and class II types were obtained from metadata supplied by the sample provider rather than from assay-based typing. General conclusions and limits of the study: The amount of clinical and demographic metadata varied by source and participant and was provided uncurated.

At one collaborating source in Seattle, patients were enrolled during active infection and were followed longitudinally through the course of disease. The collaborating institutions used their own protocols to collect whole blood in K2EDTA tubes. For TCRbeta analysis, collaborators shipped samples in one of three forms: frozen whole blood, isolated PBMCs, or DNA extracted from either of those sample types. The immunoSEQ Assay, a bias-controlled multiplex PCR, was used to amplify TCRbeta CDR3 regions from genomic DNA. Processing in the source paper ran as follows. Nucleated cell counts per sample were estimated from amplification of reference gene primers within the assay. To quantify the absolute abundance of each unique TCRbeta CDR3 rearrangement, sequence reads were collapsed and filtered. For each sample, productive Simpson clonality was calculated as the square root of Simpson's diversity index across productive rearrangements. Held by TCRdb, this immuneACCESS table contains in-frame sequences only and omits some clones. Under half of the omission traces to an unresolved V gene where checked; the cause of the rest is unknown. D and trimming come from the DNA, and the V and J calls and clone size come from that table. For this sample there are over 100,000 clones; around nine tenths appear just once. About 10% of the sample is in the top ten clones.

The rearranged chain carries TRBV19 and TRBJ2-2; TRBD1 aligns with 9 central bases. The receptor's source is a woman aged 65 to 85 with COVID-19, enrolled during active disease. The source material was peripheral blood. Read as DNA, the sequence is TGTGCCAGTAGTATCCCCGACAGGGGGACGAACACCGGGGAGCTGTTTTTT. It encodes CASSIPDRGTNTGELFF.